These 20 T cell receptor beta chains came from one sample sequenced in a study of blood T cell repertoires in COVID-19. The assay was immunoSEQ multiplex PCR, and TCRdb's table has in-frame clones only and misses some. The table lists more than 300,000 clones, roughly 91% of them singletons. Specimen: peripheral blood. The receptors were gathered from a woman aged 30 to 39 with COVID-19, enrolled during active disease.

The rearrangement uses TRBV15 and TRBJ1-5; D is unresolved. Deletions cut 1 base from V and 0 bases from J, with 13 bases between. This CDR3 is 17 amino acids long. Germline V gene sequence: CDR1 LNHNV, CDR2 YYDKDF (reference sequence). Here the CDR3 reads CATSRGGRATSNQPQHF. CDR3 nucleotides: TGTGCCACCAGCAGAGGAGGGCGAGCAACTAGCAATCAGCCCCAGCATTTT.

The CDR3 DNA sequence: TGTGCCAGCAGCTTGAGGCGGCCACCCCCTAGGATGAACACTGAAGCTTTCTTT. It specifies CASSLRRPPPRMNTEAFF. The chain is built from TRBV5-6 and TRBJ1-1; D is unresolved. This CDR3 has 18 residues. V lost 1 base, J lost 0 bases, and 19 bases lay in between. The V gene's germline CDR1 is SGHDT and CDR2 YYEEEE.

V is TRBV11-2 and J is TRBJ1-2; D might be TRBD1 (6 bases). The CDR3 has 15 residues. Trimming left V 4 bases short and J 0 bases short, with 12 bases between. The germline CDR1 and CDR2 sequences are SGHAT and FQNNGV. In nucleotides, the CDR3 is TGTGCCAGCAGCTCATACAGGGACCCTAACTATGGCTACACCTTC. This sequence encodes CASSSYRDPNYGYTF.

This chain joins TRBV5-4 and TRBJ2-5; D is possibly TRBD2 (5 bases). Trimming removed 0 bases at V and 7 bases at J, with 10 bases between. This CDR3 contains 13 residues. Germline values: CDR1 SGHNT, CDR2 YYREEE (reference sequence). CDR3 region: CASSLEGGGTQYF. DNA for the CDR3: TGTGCCAGCAGCTTGGAAGGAGGTGGGACCCAGTACTTC.

This clone appeared a few times. As DNA, the CDR3 is TGTGCCAGCAGCACAGACAGGGGCACCTTCGGTGGGGCCAACGTCCTGACTTTC. It yields the protein CASSTDRGTFGGANVLTF. This chain uses TRBV13 with TRBJ2-6; 8 bases match TRBD1. The CDR3 is 18 amino acids. Germline CDR1 PRHDT, CDR2 FYEKMQ (reference sequence). The trim removed 5 bases at V and 3 bases at J, leaving 12 bases unmatched.

The chain combines TRBV11-3 with TRBJ1-1; no definite D call. The CDR3 is 12 residues long. The V gene's germline CDR1 is SGHNT and CDR2 YENEEA. The V gene lost 6 bases and the J gene lost 7 bases, with 12 bases spanning the gap. The CDR3 DNA sequence: TGTGCCAGCAGGCTTTCGGAGCTTGAAGCTTTCTTT. It encodes CASRLSELEAFF. The variable domain in full, completed from reference TRBV11-3 and TRBJ1-1, reads EAGVVQSPRYKIIEKKQPVAFWCNPISGHNTLYWYLQNLGQGPELLIRYENEEAVDDSQLPKDRFSAERLKGVDSTLKIQPAELGDSAVYLCASRLSELEAFFGQGTRLTVV.

The chain employs TRBV6-4 and TRBJ2-3; perhaps TRBD2 as D (6 bases). V was pared by 7 bases and J by 12 bases, with 20 bases between. Looked up from germline, CDR1 is MRHNA and CDR2 is SNTAGT. The CDR3 sequence is 13 residues long. CDR3 in amino acids: CASTGSVGGVQYF. CDR3 in DNA: TGTGCCAGCACCGGATCAGTCGGCGGGGTTCAGTATTTT.

V usage is TRBV12-5 and J usage is TRBJ2-1; TRBD2 is a possible D gene (6 bases). The germline CDR1 and CDR2 sequences are LGHNT and FRNRAP. V was pared by 5 bases and J by 0 bases, with 20 bases between. The CDR3 spans 18 residues. The CDR3 sequence is CASGPPDYSGSSYNEQFF. As DNA, the CDR3 is TGTGCTAGTGGTCCGCCAGACTATAGCGGTAGCTCCTACAATGAGCAGTTCTTC. Using reference TRBV12-5 and TRBJ2-1 for the parts outside the CDR3, the full variable domain is DARVTQTPRHKVTEMGQEVTMRCQPILGHNTVFWYRQTMMQGLELLAYFRNRAPLDDSGMPKDRFSAEMPDATLATLKIQPSEPRDSAVYFCASGPPDYSGSSYNEQFFGPGTRLTVL.

The gene calls are TRBV7-9 and TRBJ1-2, with TRBD1 identical over 7 bases. CDR1 and CDR2 (germline): SEHNR, FQNEAQ (reference sequence). V dropped 7 bases and J dropped 6; count of bases not matched to a gene: 17. The CDR3 totals 16 residues. In DNA form, the CDR3 reads TGTGCCAGCACCTTCCCCCGGGCAGACAGGGCGCATGGCTACACCTTC. Translating it yields CASTFPRADRAHGYTF.

The V call is TRBV6-2 or TRBV6-3, the J call TRBJ2-3, with TRBD2 matching 9 bases. Losses at the gene ends were 0 bases for V and 4 bases for J; bases not matched to a gene: 11. Germline V CDR1 and CDR2: MNHEY, SVGEGT. The CDR3 contains 18 residues. The CDR3: CASSYSYPGLAASDTQYF. In nucleotides, the CDR3 is TGTGCCAGCAGTTACTCCTACCCGGGACTAGCAGCGTCAGATACGCAGTATTTT.

The V call is TRBV29-1, the J call TRBJ2-1, with D possibly matching TRBD1 (5 bases). V gave up 2 bases and J gave up 5 bases, with 16 bases separating them. The CDR3 has 15 amino acids. Looked up from germline, CDR1 is SQVTM and CDR2 is ANQGSEA. The CDR3 spells CSVEKVGERDNEQFF. The CDR3, as DNA: TGCAGCGTTGAAAAGGTAGGGGAAAGAGACAATGAGCAGTTCTTC.

This clone was observed a handful of times. This chain links TRBV6-5 with TRBJ2-7; TRBD1 might be the D (5 bases). Germline values: CDR1 MNHEY, CDR2 SVGAGI. Trimming stripped 6 bases from V and 6 bases from J, with 15 bases between. The CDR3 runs to 13 residues. CDR3 in DNA: TGTGCCAGCAGCAACGAATGGGGCGGCGAGCAGTACTTC. Protein: CASSNEWGGEQYF.

The chain has TRBV2 and TRBJ1-2; maybe TRBD1 (6 bases). V was clipped by 6 bases and J by 6 bases, with 14 bases between them. This CDR3 has 13 amino acids. Germline V gives CDR1 SNHLY, CDR2 FYNNEI. CDR3 amino acids: CASRVQGFHGYTF. The DNA of the CDR3 is TGTGCCAGCAGGGTGCAGGGGTTTCATGGCTACACCTTC. Supplemented by reference TRBV2 and TRBJ1-2, the full variable domain reads EPEVTQTPSHQVTQMGQEVILRCVPISNHLYFYWYRQILGQKVEFLVSFYNNEISEKSEIFDDQFSVERPDGSNFTLKIRSTKLEDSAMYFCASRVQGFHGYTFGSGTRLTVV.

This chain joins TRBV30 and TRBJ2-7; D unclear. The V gene's germline CDR1 is GTSNPN and CDR2 SVGIG (reference sequence). V shed 8 bases and J shed 3 bases, with 17 bases lying between them. There are 13 residues in the CDR3. The CDR3 DNA follows: TGTGCCGCATCCCGTGGGCGAAACTACGAGCAGTACTTC. Amino acids: CAASRGRNYEQYF.

The count of this clone is one. The rearrangement links TRBV4-2 to TRBJ2-1; maybe TRBD1 (6 bases). V was cut by 0 bases and J by 8 bases, with 11 bases left in between. Per germline, CDR1 LGHNA and CDR2 YNFKEQ. The CDR3 loop spans 14 amino acids. Here the CDR3 DNA reads TGTGCCAGCAGCCAAGACTCACAGGGTTATGAGCAGTTCTTC. Its protein is CASSQDSQGYEQFF.

The chain combines TRBV7-8 with TRBJ1-4, with D possibly TRBD1 on 5 matching bases. The germline CDR1 and CDR2 sequences are SGHVS and FQNEAQ. There are 17 residues in the CDR3. Trimming took 4 bases from V and 2 from J, leaving 17 bases between them. Written as DNA, the CDR3 is TGTGCCAGCAGCTGGACCGGGCCCCGGGGGACTAATGAAAAACTGTTTTTT. It encodes CASSWTGPRGTNEKLFF.

This sequence joins TRBV7-9 and TRBJ2-5; D not resolved. CDR3 length equals 12 residues. The V gene's germline CDR1 is SEHNR and CDR2 FQNEAQ (reference sequence). V lost 2 bases and J 4 bases, leaving 5 bases between the germline ends. The CDR3 DNA sequence: TGTGCCAGCAGCTTATCCCGAGAGACCCAGTACTTC. It translates to CASSLSRETQYF.

The chain has TRBV27 and TRBJ2-2; D uncertain. CDR3 length: 14 amino acids. V dropped 1 base and J dropped 4 bases, with 7 bases sitting between them. From germline, CDR1 is MNHEY and CDR2 SMNVEV (reference sequence). The CDR3 spells CASSLYRVTGELFF. In DNA, the CDR3 is TGTGCCAGCAGTTTATACCGGGTCACCGGGGAGCTGTTTTTT.

V is TRBV21-1 and J is TRBJ2-2; the D call TRBD1 from the table was never checked on the DNA. TRBV21-1 is described as a pseudogene. The CDR3 is made up of 13 amino acids. CDR3 nucleotide sequence: TGTGCCCCTGGGGCAGCCACAGCGGGGGAGCTGTTTTTT. This gives the protein CAPGAATAGELFF.

The V gene is TRBV6-5, the J gene TRBJ1-5, with D tentatively TRBD1 (6 bases). The CDR3 length is 15 residues. With 6 bases removed from V and 4 bases from J, the gap between germline ends came to 16 bases. The germline CDR1 and CDR2 sequences are MNHEY and SVGAGI. CDR3 residues: CASSPGANRNQPQHF. The CDR3 DNA reads as TGTGCCAGCAGCCCAGGGGCAAACAGGAATCAGCCCCAGCATTTT.